This T cell receptor beta chain was recorded in a study of early T cells in non-severe SARS-CoV-2 infection (dated by TCRdb to the early 2020s). For the wider study: Because TCR sequencing was done on bulk RNA from unsorted whole blood, the alpha and beta chains could not be paired. Paper-wide results and their limitations: VDJdb matching was skewed toward anti-spike CD8 responses, so virus-specific expansions were likely underestimated and private and CD4 specificities were missed.

The junction shows trimming of 5 bases on V and 6 bases on J, and the gene matches do not reach 9 bases of it. CDR1 and CDR2 are drawn from the germline V gene: SGHTA, FQGNSA. Spanning cysteine to phenylalanine, the CDR3 consists of 16 amino acids. Only the CDR3 region is kept as DNA, spanning 48 bases read in frame from base 1. A case-control design nested within a healthcare worker cohort in London, UK, was used, with weekly nasopharyngeal swab PCR tests and blood sampling performed. Healthcare workers were enrolled in the week of the UK lockdown, from 23 to 31 March 2020, and were followed every week for up to roughly 15 weeks. The library was prepared using 5' RACE. Sequenced on a NextSeq 500. Unique molecular identifiers were attached to individual cDNA molecules in the TCR library protocol so that sequencing error and PCR bias could be corrected. Both TCR alpha and beta chains were sequenced, and tight co-correlation was observed between alpha and beta sequence abundances in each sample. In the authors' own workflow: Decombinator V4 was used to annotate the V gene, J gene and CDR3 of the TCR sequences. TCRs were defined as expanded if a significant change between any two time points was detected under a Poisson model with p below 0.0001. Abundances of TCRs were expressed as counts per million after normalisation to the total number of TCRs sequenced in each sample. TRAV1-2 paired with TRAJ12, TRAJ20 or TRAJ33 defined MAIT TCRs, while TRAV10 paired with TRAJ18 defined iNKT TCRs. VDJdb, accessed 1 November 2021, was searched for CMV, EBV and SARS-CoV-2 annotated TCRs, excluding TCRs annotated for multiple antigens. TCRdb trimmed the raw reads at Q25, called clones with MiXCR and kept productive beta chains. Identical CDR3 protein sequences are pooled into one entry, listed with their most common genes and DNA. The V and J calls and clone size are TCRdb's, not the authors'. The sample yields tens of thousands of distinct CDR3 sequences; approximately 15% were counted once. Less than 5% of the sample rests with the top ten.

This clonotype was detected only a few times. Its antigen remains undetermined. The input lacks base qualities; no much larger clone sits a single base away. The rearranged segments are TRBV7-2 and TRBJ2-2, with 10 bases in between that match TRBD2. This TCR was recovered from an adult who was a healthcare worker with PCR-confirmed SARS-CoV-2 infection or an uninfected control (not recorded which). The specimen was whole blood, collected at baseline. The CDR3 sequence is CASSPYGLAGAGELFF. DNA sequence: TGTGCCAGCAGCCCCTACGGGCTAGCGGGAGCCGGGGAGCTGTTTTTT.